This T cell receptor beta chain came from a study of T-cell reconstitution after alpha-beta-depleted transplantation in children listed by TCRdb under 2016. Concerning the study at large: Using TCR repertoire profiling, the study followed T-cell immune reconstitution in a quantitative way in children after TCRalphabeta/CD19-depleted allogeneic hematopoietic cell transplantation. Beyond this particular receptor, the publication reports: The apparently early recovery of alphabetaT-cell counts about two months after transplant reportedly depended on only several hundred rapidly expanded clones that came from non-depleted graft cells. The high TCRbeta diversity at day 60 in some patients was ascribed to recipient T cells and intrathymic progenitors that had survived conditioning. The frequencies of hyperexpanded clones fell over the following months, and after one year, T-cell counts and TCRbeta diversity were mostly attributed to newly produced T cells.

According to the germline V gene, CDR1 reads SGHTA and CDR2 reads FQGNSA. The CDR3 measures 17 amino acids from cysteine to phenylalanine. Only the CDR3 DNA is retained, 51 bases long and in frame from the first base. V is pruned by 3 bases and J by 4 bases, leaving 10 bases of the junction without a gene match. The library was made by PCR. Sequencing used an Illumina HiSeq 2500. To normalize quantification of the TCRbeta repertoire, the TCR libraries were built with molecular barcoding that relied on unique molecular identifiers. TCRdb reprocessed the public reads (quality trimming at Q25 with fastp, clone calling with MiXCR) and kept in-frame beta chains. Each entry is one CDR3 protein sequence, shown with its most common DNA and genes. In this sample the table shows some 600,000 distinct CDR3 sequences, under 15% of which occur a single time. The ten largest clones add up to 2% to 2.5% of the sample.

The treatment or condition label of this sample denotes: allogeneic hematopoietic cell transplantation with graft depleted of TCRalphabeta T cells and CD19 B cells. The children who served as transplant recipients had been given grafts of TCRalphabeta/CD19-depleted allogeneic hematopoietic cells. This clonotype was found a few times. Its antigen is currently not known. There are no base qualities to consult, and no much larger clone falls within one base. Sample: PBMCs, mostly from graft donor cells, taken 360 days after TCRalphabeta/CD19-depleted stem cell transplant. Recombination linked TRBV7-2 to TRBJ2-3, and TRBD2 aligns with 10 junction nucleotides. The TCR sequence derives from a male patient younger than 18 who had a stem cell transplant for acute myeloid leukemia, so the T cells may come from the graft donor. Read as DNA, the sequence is TGTGCCAGCAGCTTGTTTCTAGCGGGAGAAGGAGCAGATACGCAGTATTTT. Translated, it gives CASSLFLAGEGADTQYF.